Sequencing of this T cell receptor beta chain was carried out in a study of CD8 T cells in ankylosing spondylitis. Study conclusions and caveats: Past studies reported some motif variants in reactive arthritis synovial fluid and blood. One TCR beta motif, made up of roughly 8 highly homologous variants, appeared characteristic of ankylosing spondylitis blood.

This clonotype was detected many times. Its specificity is not known. The CDR3 runs to 14 residues. V lost 6 bases and J lost 2; bases outside the gene matches: 3. TCRdb re-called the 5' RACE reads with MiXCR, one entry per CDR3 protein. The table shows about 100,000 distinct CDR3 sequences, with roughly 8.3% occurring only once. V is TRBV12-3 or TRBV12-4 and J is TRBJ2-3, with TRBD1 identical over 9 bases. The sequence was collected from a male donor with ankylosing spondylitis or in good health (not recorded which). The sequencing sample was made of blood, either unsorted or a sorted T cell fraction (not recorded which). The CDR3 is CASSRTGATDTQYF. The CDR3 DNA reads TGTGCCAGCAGCAGGACAGGGGCCACAGATACGCAGTATTTT.